Listed here are 27 T cell receptor beta chains from one sample, sequenced in a study of blood T cells in healthy people across ages. Combining a sample-barcoded 5' primer with a J-beta primer mix, a second PCR ran for roughly 6 to 12 cycles. From the 5' RACE reads, TCRdb called clonotypes with MiXCR, one entry per CDR3 protein. The repertoire includes 1.8 million or so distinct CDR3 sequences, about two fifths of them detected once, and 23% sits in the top ten. The sample consisted of blood. The receptor source for this set is a human donor in good health.

The chain couples TRBV6-5 to TRBJ2-5; 9 nucleotides match TRBD2. Germline CDR1 reads MNHEY; CDR2 reads SVGAGI. V lost 4 bases to trimming and J lost 3 bases; unmatched junction nucleotides: 6. The CDR3 is 15 residues long. The DNA for the CDR3 is TGTGCCAGCAGTTCATTAGCGGGGGAGGAAGAGACCCAGTACTTC. Amino acid sequence: CASSSLAGEEETQYF.

This clonotype was seen at least ten times. The germline gene is not matched at one end of the junction; a read error may be the cause. J is TRBJ2-3 and V is TRBV5-1, with TRBD2 matching over 11 bases. CDR3 length equals 16 residues. Germline V lookup: CDR1 SGHRS, CDR2 YFSETQ. Here the CDR3 reads CASSSGTSGSTDTQYF. The CDR3 coding sequence is TGTGCCAGCAGCAGCGGGACTAGCGGTAGCACAGATACGCAGTATTTT.

This clonotype was detected a few times. This chain joins TRBV29-1 and TRBJ2-7; D perhaps matches TRBD2 (5 bases). Trimming stripped 6 bases from V and 0 bases from J, with 15 bases between. The length of the CDR3 is 14 residues. Germline values: CDR1 SQVTM, CDR2 ANQGSEA. This CDR3 reads CSVEWTSGSYEQYF. CDR3 nucleotide sequence: TGCAGCGTCGAATGGACCAGCGGCTCCTACGAGCAGTACTTC.

The chain is built from TRBV7-9 and TRBJ2-3, with D maybe TRBD2 (5 bases). The CDR3 spans 14 residues. The germline V gene encodes CDR1 SEHNR and CDR2 FQNEAQ (reference sequence). With 2 bases removed from V and 6 bases from J, the gap between germline ends came to 12 bases. The CDR3 nucleotides are TGTGCCAGCAGCTTAAGTCAGCGGACGGATACGCAGTATTTT. It translates to CASSLSQRTDTQYF.

The chain recombines TRBV11-2 with TRBJ1-1, with D maybe TRBD1 (5 bases). Looked up from germline, CDR1 is SGHAT and CDR2 is FQNNGV. Trimming took off 4 bases at V and 0 bases at J, with 15 bases between the two ends. The CDR3 totals 16 residues. The CDR3 nucleotides are TGTGCCAGCAGCTCGGGGCGGACACTTTTGAACACTGAAGCTTTCTTT. Residues: CASSSGRTLLNTEAFF.

This clonotype was seen once. The CDR3 DNA reads as TGCGCCAGCAGACTCTCGAAGGGGGCCGGGTGGGATACGCAGTATTTT. Its translation: CASRLSKGAGWDTQYF. The V and J genes are TRBV4-3 and TRBJ2-3; TRBD1 aligns across 7 bases. The germline V gene has CDR1 LGHNA and CDR2 YSLEER. The V segment lost 6 bases and the J segment 6 bases; nucleotides outside the gene matches: 15. The CDR3 spans 16 residues.

V gene TRBV10-3 combines with J gene TRBJ1-4; perhaps TRBD1 as D (5 bases). Germline V gene data show CDR1 as ENHRY and CDR2 as SYGVKD. CDR3 size: 13 residues. V lost 2 bases, J lost 5 bases, and 6 bases lay in between. CDR3 in amino acids: CAISEGTNEKLFF. The CDR3 coding sequence is TGTGCCATCAGTGAGGGGACCAATGAAAAACTGTTTTTT.

The rearrangement uses TRBV12-3 or TRBV12-4 and TRBJ2-1; the D gene is possibly TRBD2 (6 bases). Trimming shortened V by 6 bases and J by 3 bases, and 15 bases separated the two germline ends. CDR3 length: 15 amino acids. The CDR3 region has the DNA TGTGCCAGCAGAGTTCCCGGGGGAGACTACAATGAGCAGTTCTTC. Translating gives CASRVPGGDYNEQFF.

This clonotype was picked up a small number of times. V is TRBV10-3 and J is TRBJ2-3; D not resolved. The CDR3 extends over 13 amino acids. Per the germline V gene, CDR1 is ENHRY and CDR2 is SYGVKD. V lost 2 bases, J lost 4 bases, and 7 bases lay in between. CDR3 nucleotide sequence: TGTGCCATCAGTGAGGCAAGCCCAGATACGCAGTATTTT. This codes for CAISEASPDTQYF.

The genes are TRBV9 and TRBJ2-5; the D is unclear. Trimming left V 2 bases short and J 0 bases short, with 17 bases between. The CDR3 covers 17 residues. Germline V gene sequence: CDR1 SGDLS, CDR2 YYNGEE. The DNA of the CDR3 is TGTGCCAGCAGCGTCACCGGTAACCGCCAGTACCAAGAGACCCAGTACTTC. It codes for CASSVTGNRQYQETQYF. Full variable domain (missing parts from reference TRBV9 and TRBJ2-5): DSGVTQTPKHLITATGQRVTLRCSPRSGDLSVYWYQQSLDQGLQFLIQYYNGEERAKGNILERFSAQQFPDLHSELNLSSLELGDSALYFCASSVTGNRQYQETQYFGPGTRLLVL.

This clonotype was counted only a few times. The chain carries TRBV28 and TRBJ1-2; 7 nucleotides line up with TRBD1. J lost 3 bases, V lost 4 bases, and 8 bases had no gene match. Germline CDR1 MDHEN, CDR2 SYDVKM. The CDR3 runs 15 residues. The DNA for the CDR3 is TGTGCCAGCAGTTCACCCCAGGGGGGATACTATGGCTACACCTTC. Its translation: CASSSPQGGYYGYTF.

A few counts support this clonotype. CDR3 residues: CASSHTGFGVTQYF. Here the CDR3 DNA reads TGCGCCAGCAGCCATACAGGGTTTGGGGTGACCCAGTACTTC. V usage is TRBV4-3 and J usage is TRBJ2-5; a possible D gene is TRBD1 (6 bases). This CDR3 contains 14 residues. V dropped 3 bases and J dropped 7 bases, with 15 bases sitting between them. The germline V gene has CDR1 LGHNA and CDR2 YSLEER.

V is TRBV7-8 and J is TRBJ1-1; no firm D call. V lost 3 bases and J 2 bases, leaving 10 bases between the germline ends. CDR1 and CDR2 from the germline V gene are SGHVS and FQNEAQ. There are 14 residues in the CDR3. CDR3 region: CASSFSDGNTEAFF. The CDR3 region has the DNA TGTGCCAGCAGCTTCTCGGACGGTAACACTGAAGCTTTCTTT.

Only a few counts were recorded for this clonotype. The chain uses TRBV10-3 and TRBJ1-2; D is perhaps TRBD1 (5 bases). CDR1 and CDR2 from the germline V gene are ENHRY and SYGVKD. The V end was cut by 2 bases, the J end by 4 bases, with 20 bases between. The CDR3 runs to 17 residues. This CDR3 is CAISEPASGTDPYGYTF. For the CDR3, the DNA is TGTGCCATCAGTGAGCCGGCTTCCGGGACGGACCCCTATGGCTACACCTTC.

This clonotype was observed a handful of times. As DNA, the CDR3 is TGTGCCAGCAGGGATGACCGGGACAGTCAAGGCTACACCTTC. As protein: CASRDDRDSQGYTF. This sequence joins TRBV6-5 and TRBJ1-2; 7 positions agree with TRBD1. The junction had 12 bases not matched to a gene; V was cut back by 6 bases and J by 8 bases. Germline-derived CDR1 and CDR2 are MNHEY and SVGAGI. The CDR3 totals 14 residues.

The rearrangement links TRBV2 to TRBJ2-7; D gene ambiguous. This CDR3 spans 15 amino acids. The V gene lost 5 bases and the J gene lost 9 bases, with 23 bases spanning the gap. CDR1 SNHLY and CDR2 FYNNEI come from the germline V gene. The CDR3 sequence: CASSNQNRIHGGQYF. CDR3 coding DNA: TGTGCCAGCAGTAACCAGAACAGAATCCACGGCGGGCAGTACTTC. Filled out from reference TRBV2 and TRBJ2-7, the complete variable domain reads EPEVTQTPSHQVTQMGQEVILRCVPISNHLYFYWYRQILGQKVEFLVSFYNNEISEKSEIFDDQFSVERPDGSNFTLKIRSTKLEDSAMYFCASSNQNRIHGGQYFGPGTRLTVT.

V is TRBV5-1 and J is TRBJ1-2, with D possibly being TRBD1 (6 bases). Looked up from germline, CDR1 is SGHRS and CDR2 is YFSETQ. CDR3 length equals 13 residues. V lost 2 bases to trimming and J lost 7 bases, with 12 bases between them. The CDR3 spells CASSLIGTSGYTF. DNA for the CDR3: TGCGCCAGCAGCTTAATTGGGACATCTGGCTACACCTTC.

This chain links TRBV7-2 with TRBJ2-3; 10 nucleotides match TRBD2. This CDR3 is 16 amino acids long. V lost 5 bases, J lost 4 bases, and 9 bases stayed unmatched. Germline V CDR1 and CDR2: SGHTA, FQGNSA. CDR3 in amino acids: CASSRVGTSAADTQYF. The CDR3 DNA reads TGTGCCAGCAGCCGGGTCGGGACTAGCGCGGCAGATACGCAGTATTTT.

CDR3 amino acids: CSARVVVADLYGYTF. The CDR3 DNA reads TGCAGTGCTAGAGTGGTAGTCGCGGACCTCTATGGCTACACCTTC. J is TRBJ1-2 and V is TRBV20-1; no definite D call. Between the trimmed V and J ends, which lost 1 base and 4 bases, there was a span of 16 bases. Germline CDR1 is DFQATT and CDR2 is SNEGSKA (reference sequence). CDR3 length: 15 amino acids.

In this sample, this clonotype turned up a few times. The chain is built from TRBV5-6 and TRBJ1-5; 10 nucleotides match TRBD1. The CDR3 consists of 16 residues. With V trimmed by 4 bases and J by 6 bases, 10 bases remained unmatched. Germline CDR1 SGHDT, CDR2 YYEEEE. The CDR3 DNA reads TGTGCCAGCAGCCACAAAGGGACAGGGGAAGGTCAGCCCCAGCATTTT. Protein sequence: CASSHKGTGEGQPQHF.

The rearrangement links TRBV7-2 to TRBJ1-3, with D tentatively TRBD1 (6 bases). The germline V and J ends were trimmed by 3 bases and 4 bases, with 13 bases remaining between them. The length of the CDR3 is 15 residues. Germline lookup yields CDR1 SGHTA and CDR2 FQGNSA. CDR3 coding DNA: TGTGCCAGCAGCTTTAACATGGGACACGGAAACACCATATATTTT. Residues: CASSFNMGHGNTIYF.

The chain is built from TRBV7-2 and TRBJ2-7; perhaps TRBD1 as D (6 bases). The germline V and J ends were trimmed by 1 base and 2 bases, with 12 bases remaining between them. CDR1 is SGHTA and CDR2 is FQGNSA in the germline V gene. This CDR3 region has 15 residues. CDR3 coding DNA: TGTGCCAGCAGCTTAGTCACAGGGATTACCTACGAGCAGTACTTC. Its protein is CASSLVTGITYEQYF.

This clonotype was detected only a few times. CDR3 bases: TGTGCCAGCAGTCCACACGCGCGGGTCATCTATGGCTACACCTTC. Its protein is CASSPHARVIYGYTF. The V gene is TRBV27, the J gene TRBJ1-2; D unresolved. Germline V lookup: CDR1 MNHEY, CDR2 SMNVEV (reference sequence). V was cut by 5 bases and J by 4 bases, with 17 bases left in between. This CDR3 has 15 residues.

The chain carries TRBV6-2 or TRBV6-3 and TRBJ1-1, with a possible D match to TRBD1 (6 bases). From germline, CDR1 is MNHEY and CDR2 SVGEGT. V was cut by 4 bases and J by 6 bases, with 18 bases left in between. The CDR3 is made up of 15 amino acids. The CDR3 DNA sequence: TGTGCCAGCAGTTTCTACGTTACAGGGTACCCTGAAGCTTTCTTT. It specifies CASSFYVTGYPEAFF.

The genes are TRBV6-5 and TRBJ2-6; D uncertain. The CDR3 consists of 15 residues. CDR1 and CDR2 (germline): MNHEY, SVGAGI. V was clipped by 6 bases and J by 0 bases, with 9 bases between them. The DNA for the CDR3 is TGTGCCAGCAGCGAATATCCCTCTGGGGCCAACGTCCTGACTTTC. It codes for CASSEYPSGANVLTF.

In DNA form, the CDR3 reads TGTGCCAGCAGTTACTCGTCAGGGGAAGCTGCCTACGAGCAGTACTTC. This encodes CASSYSSGEAAYEQYF. The chain joins TRBV6-5 to TRBJ2-7; D is perhaps TRBD1 (6 bases). The CDR3 sequence is 16 residues long. Trimming took 0 bases from V and 2 from J, leaving 14 bases between them. Germline V CDR1 and CDR2: MNHEY, SVGAGI.

This chain connects TRBV20-1 to TRBJ2-7; 10 bases line up with TRBD2. J gave up 0 bases and V 3 bases, and 5 bases lay outside the gene matches. Germline lookup yields CDR1 DFQATT and CDR2 SNEGSKA (reference sequence). This CDR3 has 15 residues. The CDR3 nucleotides are TGCAGTGCTAGTAATAGCGGGGGGACCTCCTACGAGCAGTACTTC. Its protein product is CSASNSGGTSYEQYF.